The 17 T cell receptor beta chains below were found in one sample sequenced in a study of T cell responses to AZD1222 COVID-19 vaccine. The repertoire was sequenced with immunoSEQ multiplex PCR; TCRdb's copy has only in-frame clones and lacks some. In the table there are 150,000 or so clones, approximately 93% of which are singletons. Sequences were derived from peripheral blood, sampled on day 0 of AZD1222 vaccination. These receptors all stem from an adult in good health.

This clone was seen once. The chain carries TRBV24-1 and TRBJ1-4; TRBD1 matches at 11 bases. V shed 3 bases and J 5 bases; nucleotides not matched to a gene: 10. CDR1 and CDR2 (germline): KGHDR, SFDVKD. The CDR3 is 18 residues long. The chain's CDR3 is CATSDPGTGGLGNEKLFF. As DNA, the CDR3 is TGTGCCACCAGTGATCCCGGGACAGGGGGACTAGGGAATGAAAAACTGTTTTTT.

The chain carries TRBV6-5 and TRBJ1-3, with TRBD1 matching 7 bases. The CDR3 extends over 14 amino acids. Germline CDR1 reads MNHEY; CDR2 reads SVGAGI. V trimming: 8 bases; J trimming: 0 bases; junction bases outside the gene matches: 4. The CDR3 DNA sequence: TGTGCCAGCCGGGGACAGAACTCTGGAAACACCATATATTTT. Its protein product is CASRGQNSGNTIYF.

The chain joins TRBV5-1 to TRBJ1-2, with 8 bases matching TRBD1. After removal of 0 bases from V and 7 bases from J, the junction contained 5 bases not matched to a gene. Germline V lookup: CDR1 SGHRS, CDR2 YFSETQ. The CDR3 is 14 amino acids. CDR3 protein: CASSLDRGSGGYTF. The CDR3 nucleotides are TGCGCCAGCAGCTTGGACAGGGGGTCAGGTGGCTACACCTTC.

This clone was observed a single time. The gene calls are TRBV5-1 and TRBJ1-1; D is uncertain. V gave up 4 bases and J gave up 0 bases, with 10 bases separating them. The CDR3 totals 14 residues. The germline V gene encodes CDR1 SGHRS and CDR2 YFSETQ. For the CDR3, the DNA is TGCGCCAGCAGCCCTGGTGGGCTGAACACTGAAGCTTTCTTT. The encoded protein is CASSPGGLNTEAFF.

V and J are TRBV2 and TRBJ2-7, with a tentative D call TRBD1 (5 bases). V shed 6 bases and J shed 3 bases, with 9 bases lying between them. There are 12 residues in the CDR3. Germline assignment: CDR1 SNHLY and CDR2 FYNNEI. In nucleotides, the CDR3 is TGTGCCAGCAGCCGTGACAGCTACGAGCAGTACTTC. It translates to CASSRDSYEQYF.

The chain has TRBV28 and TRBJ1-2, with D tentatively TRBD1 (6 bases). V dropped 2 bases and J dropped 5 bases, with 18 bases sitting between them. This CDR3 region has 16 residues. Germline V gives CDR1 MDHEN, CDR2 SYDVKM. In nucleotides, the CDR3 is TGTGCCAGCAGTTTAGACCAAAAGGAACAGGGATATGGCTACACCTTC. It codes for CASSLDQKEQGYGYTF.

The CDR3 loop reads CASSFLAGTTYEQYF. For the CDR3, the DNA is TGTGCCAGCAGTTTCCTAGCGGGGACGACCTACGAGCAGTACTTC. The rearrangement uses TRBV27 and TRBJ2-7; 9 bases map to TRBD2. The V and J ends lost 3 bases and 2 bases, in that order; junction bases with no gene match: 5. CDR3 size: 15 residues. Germline CDR1 and CDR2: MNHEY and SMNVEV (reference sequence).

J is TRBJ1-1 and V is TRBV19; D uncertain. The CDR3 spans 13 residues. The germline V and J ends were trimmed by 5 bases and 4 bases, with 11 bases remaining between them. Germline V gene data show CDR1 as LNHDA and CDR2 as SQIVND (reference sequence). The CDR3 region has the DNA TGTGCCAGTAGTTGGGGAGTGGGCACTGAAGCTTTCTTT. Translation: CASSWGVGTEAFF.

This chain links TRBV11-3 with TRBJ2-7; D might be TRBD2 (5 bases). This CDR3 region has 14 residues. The germline CDR1 and CDR2 sequences are SGHNT and YENEEA. The V end lost 5 bases, the J end lost 4 bases, and 15 bases lay between the germline ends. This chain's CDR3 is CASSRRGRGYEQYF. The DNA of the CDR3 is TGTGCCAGCAGCCGACGGGGTCGTGGTTACGAGCAGTACTTC.

The rearrangement joins TRBV6-5 to TRBJ2-7, with D tentatively TRBD2 (7 bases). V lost 5 bases and J 4 bases, leaving 18 bases between the germline ends. The CDR3 extends over 15 amino acids. CDR1 and CDR2 from the germline V gene are MNHEY and SVGAGI. The CDR3: CASSTPSGGVYEQYF. CDR3 DNA sequence: TGTGCCAGCAGTACACCCTCGGGGGGCGTGTACGAGCAGTACTTC.

V and J are TRBV6-6 and TRBJ1-3; D perhaps matches TRBD1 (6 bases). Trimming shortened V by 4 bases and J by 0 bases, and 7 bases separated the two germline ends. CDR1 and CDR2 (germline): MNHNY, SVGAGI (reference sequence). There are 14 residues in the CDR3. The CDR3 spells CASSSTGSGNTIYF. CDR3 DNA sequence: TGTGCCAGCAGTTCGACAGGCTCTGGAAACACCATATATTTT.

The chain couples TRBV5-8 to TRBJ1-2; TRBD1 is a possible D gene (5 bases). The V gene's germline CDR1 is SGHTS and CDR2 YDEGEE. This CDR3 comprises 16 residues. Trimming left V 3 bases short and J 2 bases short, with 17 bases between. CDR3 DNA: TGTGCCAGCAGCTCTGTCGGGGCAACAGAGAACTATGGCTACACCTTC. This gives the protein CASSSVGATENYGYTF. Combining the CDR3 with reference TRBV5-8 and TRBJ1-2 gives the whole variable domain EAGVTQSPTHLIKTRGQQATLRCSPISGHTSVYWYQQALGLGLQFLLWYDEGEERNRGNFPPRFSGRQFPNYSSELNVNALELEDSALYLCASSSVGATENYGYTFGSGTRLTVV.

This clone was counted once. The rearrangement joins TRBV11-3 to TRBJ1-3; D might be TRBD1 (5 bases). The germline gives CDR1 SGHNT, CDR2 YENEEA. CDR3 length equals 16 residues. V lost 2 bases and J lost 0, with 11 bases in between. The CDR3 loop is CASSLLGGSSGNTIYF. CDR3 DNA sequence: TGTGCCAGCAGCTTATTGGGGGGGAGCTCTGGAAACACCATATATTTT.

The chain employs TRBV6-6 and TRBJ2-5; D ambiguous. The germline V gene has CDR1 MNHNY and CDR2 SVGAGI (reference sequence). The length of the CDR3 is 11 residues. The germline V and J ends were trimmed by 7 bases and 6 bases, with 9 bases remaining between them. For the CDR3, the DNA is TGTGCCAGCAACTACGGAAAGACCCAGTACTTC. This sequence encodes CASNYGKTQYF.

The J gene is TRBJ1-2, the V gene TRBV5-1, with a possible D match to TRBD1 (5 bases). V was trimmed by 4 bases and J by 4 bases, leaving 8 bases between them. The CDR3 is 12 residues long. Per germline, CDR1 SGHRS and CDR2 YFSETQ. In nucleotides, the CDR3 is TGCGCCAGCAGCCAGGGAGTCTATGGCTACACCTTC. It encodes CASSQGVYGYTF.

The chain links TRBV27 to TRBJ2-5, with D maybe TRBD2 (5 bases). Trimming removed 5 bases at V and 2 bases at J, with 18 bases between. The germline gives CDR1 MNHEY, CDR2 SMNVEV (reference sequence). The CDR3 extends over 16 amino acids. The CDR3 DNA is TGTGCCAGCAGTCGGGGTCGCCATGGATATCAAGAGACCCAGTACTTC. Its protein is CASSRGRHGYQETQYF.

The rearrangement uses TRBV11-2 and TRBJ1-3; D remains unclear. This CDR3 has 15 residues. Germline CDR1 SGHAT, CDR2 FQNNGV. V lost 2 bases to trimming and J lost 4 bases, with 12 bases between them. The CDR3 DNA is TGTGCCAGCAGCTTACACGGGTCGGAGGGAAACACCATATATTTT. Protein: CASSLHGSEGNTIYF.